Shown below are 23 T cell receptor beta chains from a single sample sequenced in a study of blood T cell repertoires in COVID-19. This table comes from immunoSEQ multiplex PCR, and its TCRdb copy is limited to in-frame clones, with some not included. The table shows about 230,000 clones, with around 83% occurring only once. Sequencing used peripheral blood. Receptors were obtained from a woman aged 45 to 65 with acute or convalescent COVID-19.

This CDR3 is CASSGLAGGEETQYF. In DNA, the CDR3 is TGTGCCAGCAGCGGACTAGCGGGTGGGGAAGAGACCCAGTACTTC. J is TRBJ2-5 and V is TRBV5-6; TRBD2 matches at 11 bases. The CDR3 has 15 amino acids. The V gene end was trimmed by 4 bases and the J gene end by 3 bases; junction bases not matched to a gene: 5. Germline CDR1 reads SGHDT; CDR2 reads YYEEEE.

The chain recombines TRBV27 with TRBJ2-7, with a possible D match to TRBD2 (5 bases). This CDR3 is 13 amino acids long. CDR1 and CDR2 (germline): MNHEY, SMNVEV (reference sequence). V lost 3 bases and J 3 bases, leaving 9 bases between the germline ends. DNA for the CDR3: TGTGCCAGCAGTTTGCAGGCGGGCTACGAGCAGTACTTC. Translated, it gives CASSLQAGYEQYF.

This sequence joins TRBV18 and TRBJ1-1; no firm D call. Looked up from germline, CDR1 is KGHSH and CDR2 is LQKENI. Trimming cost V 0 bases and J 12 bases, with 11 bases left between them. This CDR3 region has 12 residues. The CDR3 region is CASSPPGGGTFF. Here the CDR3 DNA reads TGTGCCAGCTCACCACCAGGAGGTGGTACTTTCTTT.

The rearrangement joins TRBV11-3 to TRBJ2-2; perhaps TRBD1 as D (5 bases). V lost 1 base to trimming and J lost 4 bases, with 16 bases between them. CDR1 is SGHNT, CDR2 YENEEA, per germline. The CDR3 length is 17 residues. The chain's CDR3 is CASSLGQGSVRTGELFF. The CDR3 DNA sequence: TGTGCCAGCAGCTTAGGGCAGGGAAGTGTCCGCACCGGGGAGCTGTTTTTT.

The rearrangement uses TRBV7-8 and TRBJ2-1; 8 bases align to TRBD2. V shed 2 bases and J 3 bases; nucleotides not matched to a gene: 3. This CDR3 contains 15 residues. The V gene's germline CDR1 is SGHVS and CDR2 FQNEAQ. The CDR3 protein is CASSLSTSGYNEQFF. The CDR3, as DNA: TGTGCCAGCAGCTTAAGTACTAGCGGCTACAATGAGCAGTTCTTC.

V is TRBV10-3 and J is TRBJ2-7, with 9 bases fitting TRBD2. Germline values: CDR1 ENHRY, CDR2 SYGVKD. The CDR3 totals 15 residues. Trimming cost V 4 bases and J 7 bases; bases outside gene matches: 11. The CDR3 reads CAISVLAGTYEEQYF. The CDR3 DNA sequence: TGTGCCATCAGTGTGCTAGCGGGGACCTACGAAGAGCAGTACTTC.

There are a few counts of this clone. The J gene is TRBJ1-6, the V gene TRBV30; the D gene is possibly TRBD1 (6 bases). In germline, CDR1 is GTSNPN, CDR2 SVGIG (reference sequence). The CDR3 covers 14 residues. The DNA of the CDR3 is TGTGCGGGGAGTTTGGGGGCCCTCGCTTCACCCCTCCACTTT. Translated, it gives CAGSLGALASPLHF.

This clone was recorded only once. The V gene is TRBV5-1, the J gene TRBJ1-2; 8 bases agree with TRBD1. Germline lookup yields CDR1 SGHRS and CDR2 YFSETQ. CDR3 size: 14 residues. V lost 2 bases, J lost 4 bases, and 4 bases stayed unmatched. CDR3 residues: CASSLNRGGYGYTF. The CDR3, as DNA: TGCGCCAGCAGCTTAAACAGGGGGGGCTATGGCTACACCTTC.

This chain connects TRBV5-1 to TRBJ1-2; 9 bases are shared with TRBD1. Trimming removed 5 bases from V and 7 bases from J; junction bases left unmatched: 9. CDR1 is SGHRS and CDR2 is YFSETQ in the germline V gene. The CDR3 runs 14 residues. In nucleotides, the CDR3 is TGCGCCAGCAGGATATCGGACAGGGGAACTGGCTACACCTTC. This encodes CASRISDRGTGYTF.

This clone was observed once. The chain couples TRBV19 to TRBJ1-2; TRBD1 agrees at 7 bases. The V and J ends lost 7 bases and 2 bases, in that order; junction bases with no gene match: 10. The length of the CDR3 is 15 residues. Germline V CDR1 and CDR2: LNHDA, SQIVND (reference sequence). Here the CDR3 DNA reads TGTGCCAGTAAAAACTTTGACAGGGTGAACTATGGCTACACCTTC. It specifies CASKNFDRVNYGYTF. The complete variable domain, with remaining parts taken from reference TRBV19 and TRBJ1-2, reads DGGITQSPKYLFRKEGQNVTLSCEQNLNHDAMYWYRQDPGQGLRLIYYSQIVNDFQKGDIAEGYSVSREKKESFPLTVTSAQKNPTAFYLCASKNFDRVNYGYTFGSGTRLTVV.

This chain joins TRBV5-4 and TRBJ1-3, with D possibly matching TRBD1 (6 bases). Trimming removed 4 bases from V and 4 bases from J, with 12 bases in between. CDR1 and CDR2 (germline): SGHNT, YYREEE (reference sequence). The CDR3 length is 14 residues. The DNA for the CDR3 is TGTGCCAGCAGCGCCACAGGGTTCGGAAACACCATATATTTT. Its protein is CASSATGFGNTIYF.

The rearrangement joins TRBV6-5 to TRBJ2-1, with D perhaps TRBD2 (5 bases). CDR3 length: 12 amino acids. Germline-derived CDR1 and CDR2 are MNHEY and SVGAGI. V was pared by 4 bases and J by 9 bases, with 10 bases between. CDR3 in amino acids: CASSSDYTEQFF. CDR3 DNA sequence: TGTGCCAGCAGTTCCGACTATACTGAGCAGTTCTTC.

The CDR3 sequence: CASSSPVHQGLRYEQYF. DNA for the CDR3: TGTGCCAGCAGCTCCCCGGTTCATCAGGGGCTACGCTACGAGCAGTACTTC. The chain joins TRBV7-8 to TRBJ2-7; a weak D match, TRBD1 (6 bases). The CDR3 runs 17 residues. Per germline, CDR1 SGHVS and CDR2 FQNEAQ. Trimming pared 4 bases from V and 3 bases from J, leaving 22 bases between.

This chain joins TRBV19 and TRBJ2-3; D ambiguous. The V gene's germline CDR1 is LNHDA and CDR2 SQIVND (reference sequence). V lost 3 bases and J lost 4, with 8 bases in between. The CDR3 is 13 amino acids. The CDR3 bases are TGTGCCAGTAGTATTTCCAGGTCAGATACGCAGTATTTT. It encodes CASSISRSDTQYF.

The J gene is TRBJ2-1, the V gene TRBV28, with 11 bases fitting TRBD2. The trim removed 2 bases at V and 4 bases at J, leaving 4 bases unmatched. This CDR3 spans 16 amino acids. CDR1 and CDR2 from the germline V gene are MDHEN and SYDVKM. CDR3 sequence reads: CASSLPGLAEYNEQFF. CDR3 nucleotides: TGTGCCAGCAGTTTACCGGGACTAGCGGAATACAATGAGCAGTTCTTC. Full variable domain (outside the CDR3, taken from reference TRBV28 and TRBJ2-1): DVKVTQSSRYLVKRTGEKVFLECVQDMDHENMFWYRQDPGLGLRLIYFSYDVKMKEKGDIPEGYSVSREKKERFSLILESASTNQTSMYLCASSLPGLAEYNEQFFGPGTRLTVL.

CDR3 region: CASSQDEGVNTQYF. For the CDR3, the DNA is TGTGCCAGCAGCCAAGATGAGGGGGTCAATACGCAGTATTTT. The chain has TRBV4-2 and TRBJ2-3, with D tentatively TRBD1 (6 bases). Germline lookup yields CDR1 LGHNA and CDR2 YNFKEQ. The CDR3 is 14 amino acids. V gave up 0 bases and J gave up 7 bases, with 11 bases separating them.

The V call is TRBV3-1 (or the pseudogene TRBV3-2), the J call TRBJ1-6, with 9 bases identical to TRBD1. This CDR3 is 15 amino acids long. Germline assignment: CDR1 LGHDT and CDR2 YNNKEL (reference sequence). V dropped 1 base and J dropped 10; count of bases not matched to a gene: 5. CDR3 sequence reads: CASSQGGQGRSPLHF. The CDR3 region has the DNA TGTGCCAGCAGCCAAGGGGGACAGGGTCGCTCACCCCTCCACTTT.

This clone occurred once. V usage is TRBV11-2 and J usage is TRBJ2-2; a possible D gene is TRBD1 (6 bases). Germline loops: CDR1 SGHAT, CDR2 FQNNGV. Trimming took off 4 bases at V and 4 bases at J, with 16 bases between the two ends. The CDR3 is 16 amino acids. CDR3 region: CASSSGTYGGTGELFF. The CDR3 DNA reads TGTGCCAGCAGCTCCGGGACATACGGAGGCACCGGGGAGCTGTTTTTT.

The J gene is TRBJ2-1, the V gene TRBV28, with 7 bases matching TRBD2. There are 18 residues in the CDR3. The V segment lost 2 bases and the J segment 7 bases; nucleotides outside the gene matches: 17. The V gene's germline CDR1 is MDHEN and CDR2 SYDVKM. The CDR3 nucleotides are TGTGCCAGCAGTTTAAGCCCAGGACTAGGCACTCTTGAGAATGAGCAGTTCTTC. Translated, it gives CASSLSPGLGTLENEQFF. The variable domain in full, with the rest retrieved from reference TRBV28 and TRBJ2-1, is DVKVTQSSRYLVKRTGEKVFLECVQDMDHENMFWYRQDPGLGLRLIYFSYDVKMKEKGDIPEGYSVSREKKERFSLILESASTNQTSMYLCASSLSPGLGTLENEQFFGPGTRLTVL.

This clone has a handful of counts. This chain connects TRBV6-2 or TRBV6-3 to TRBJ1-5; 10 nucleotides agree with TRBD1. The V gene end was trimmed by 5 bases and the J gene end by 7 bases; junction bases not matched to a gene: 11. The CDR3 has 16 residues. Germline lookup yields CDR1 MNHEY and CDR2 SVGEGT. CDR3 sequence reads: CASSTIDRGRGQPQHF. The DNA for the CDR3 is TGTGCCAGCAGTACAATAGACAGGGGGCGCGGCCAGCCCCAGCATTTT.

The chain has TRBV28 and TRBJ1-5, with D perhaps TRBD1 (5 bases). This CDR3 has 15 residues. With 5 bases removed from V and 1 base from J, the gap between germline ends came to 12 bases. Germline V gene sequence: CDR1 MDHEN, CDR2 SYDVKM. Here the CDR3 reads CASSPPPGSNQPQHF. The CDR3 DNA reads TGTGCCAGCAGTCCTCCTCCAGGGAGCAATCAGCCCCAGCATTTT. Drawing the rest from reference TRBV28 and TRBJ1-5, the complete variable domain is DVKVTQSSRYLVKRTGEKVFLECVQDMDHENMFWYRQDPGLGLRLIYFSYDVKMKEKGDIPEGYSVSREKKERFSLILESASTNQTSMYLCASSPPPGSNQPQHFGDGTRLSIL.

The CDR3 protein is CASSPPGGNYNEQFF. The CDR3 DNA sequence: TGTGCCAGCAGCCCACCTGGCGGGAACTACAATGAGCAGTTCTTC. The chain uses TRBV3-1 (or the pseudogene TRBV3-2) and TRBJ2-1; tentative D call: TRBD2 (6 bases). CDR3 size: 15 residues. V lost 4 bases and J 3 bases, leaving 13 bases between the germline ends. The germline CDR1 and CDR2 sequences are LGHDT and YNNKEL (reference sequence).

This chain links TRBV9 with TRBJ1-4; tentatively, D is TRBD1 (5 bases). Germline CDR1 is SGDLS and CDR2 is YYNGEE. The CDR3 consists of 13 residues. Trimming shortened V by 4 bases and J by 6 bases, and 10 bases separated the two germline ends. CDR3 protein: CASSPPGDEKLFF. In DNA, the CDR3 is TGTGCCAGCAGCCCCCCGGGGGATGAAAAACTGTTTTTT.